This TCR beta chain was retrieved from a study of CD8 T cells in ankylosing spondylitis (dated by TCRdb to about 2017). In the study overall: The study set out to find disease-linked TCR variants by profiling T cell receptor beta repertoires in ankylosing spondylitis patients and healthy donors. The full study cohort comprised about 23 ankylosing spondylitis patients and roughly 110 healthy donors. Samples of peripheral blood were taken, and for ankylosing spondylitis patients, synovial fluid was collected as well.

The reads were generated on an Illumina HiSeq 2500. Quantitative 5'-RACE with molecular barcodes was used to prepare TCR beta libraries. The authors' pipeline ran thus. To identify disease-linked TCR variants, a new computational method was used, one built on a probabilistic model of VDJ rearrangement. The public reads were run again by TCRdb, first through fastp at Q25 and then through MiXCR, and only productive beta chains were kept. Merged by CDR3 protein, the rows form single entries marked with the most common genes and DNA. TCRdb's processing, not the authors', yielded these V and J calls. A total of under 150,000 distinct CDR3 sequences appear in this sample, approximately 13% of them only once. Jointly, the top ten make up around 3% of the sample. Study-wide conclusions, independent of this receptor: The disease-linked clones showed a CD8+ phenotype and occurred at relatively low frequencies in peripheral blood. Some of the motif variants had been reported before in the synovial fluid and blood of reactive arthritis patients, a finding that suggests common disease-initiation mechanisms. A TCR beta motif made up of fewer than 10 highly homologous amino acid variants appeared to be characteristic of blood from ankylosing spondylitis patients. Significant enrichment of the disease-linked clones was reported in matched synovial fluid samples from ankylosing spondylitis patients.

To note about this clonotype: No antigen is known for it. Per-base qualities were not stored, and no clone one base away is much larger.

The CDR3 starts with the cysteine, ends with the phenylalanine, and has 14 residues. Only the CDR3 region is kept as DNA, spanning 42 bases read in frame from base 1. As encoded in the germline V gene (reference sequence), CDR1 is SGHKS while CDR2 is YYEKEE. V gives up 4 bases and J gives up 5 bases, and the segment between their germline ends measures 12 bases. The chain employs TRBV5-5 and TRBJ1-4, and TRBD1 may be the D gene, going by 6 matching bases. Sequencing was carried out using blood, either unsorted or a sorted T cell fraction (not recorded which). This TCR was recovered from a female donor with ankylosing spondylitis or in good health (not recorded which). CDR3 sequence: CASSPGQLNEKLFF. In nucleotide form, the sequence is TGTGCCAGCAGCCCTGGACAGTTAAATGAAAAACTGTTTTTT.